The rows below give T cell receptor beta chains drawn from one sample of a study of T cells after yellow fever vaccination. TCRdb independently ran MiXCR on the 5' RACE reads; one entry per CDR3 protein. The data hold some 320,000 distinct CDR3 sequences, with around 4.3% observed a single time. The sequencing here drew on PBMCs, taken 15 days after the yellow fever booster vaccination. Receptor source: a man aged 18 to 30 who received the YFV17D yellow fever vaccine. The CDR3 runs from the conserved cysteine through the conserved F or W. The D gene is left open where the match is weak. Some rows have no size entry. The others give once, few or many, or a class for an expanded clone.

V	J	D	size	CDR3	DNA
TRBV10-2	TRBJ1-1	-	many	CASSGGVNTEAFF	TGCGCCAGCAGTGGGGGAGTGAACACTGAAGCTTTCTTT
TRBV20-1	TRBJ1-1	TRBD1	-	CSARSGDRGRSAFF	TGCAGTGCTCGTTCAGGCGACAGGGGGAGATCAGCTTTCTTT
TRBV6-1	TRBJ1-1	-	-	CACSEQRGNTEAFF	TGTGCCTGCAGTGAACAGAGGGGTAACACTGAAGCTTTCTTT
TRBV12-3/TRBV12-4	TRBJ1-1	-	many	CASRVGNTEAFF	TGTGCCAGCAGGGTGGGGAACACTGAAGCTTTCTTT
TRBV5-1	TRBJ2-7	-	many	CASSLGLGFYEQYF	TGCGCCAGCAGCTTGGGGCTGGGTTTCTACGAGCAGTACTTC
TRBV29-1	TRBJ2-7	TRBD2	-	CSVEDERGQYF	TGCAGCGTTGAAGATGAGCGGGGGCAGTACTTC
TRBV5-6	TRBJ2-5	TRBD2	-	CASSLVAGGRETQYF	TGTGCCAGCAGCTTGGTAGCGGGGGGACGAGAGACCCAGTACTTC
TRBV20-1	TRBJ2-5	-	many	CSAQGRQETQYF	TGCAGTGCCCAGGGGAGGCAAGAGACCCAGTACTTC
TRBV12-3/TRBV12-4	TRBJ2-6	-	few	CASSFHTGANVLTF	TGTGCCAGCAGTTTTCATACAGGGGCCAACGTCCTGACTTTC
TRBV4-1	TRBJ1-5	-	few	CASSQEGFMGGGQPQHF	TGCGCCAGCAGCCAAGAGGGCTTCATGGGGGGAGGTCAGCCCCAGCATTTT
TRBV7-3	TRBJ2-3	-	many	CASSLTGNTDTQYF	TGTGCCAGCAGCTTAACGGGTAACACAGATACGCAGTATTTT
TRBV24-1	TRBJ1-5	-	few	CATSDGNLNQPQHF	TGTGCCACCAGTGACGGAAATCTCAATCAGCCCCAGCATTTT
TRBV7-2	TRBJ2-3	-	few	CASSSGPFTDTQYF	TGTGCCAGCAGCTCCGGACCATTCACAGATACGCAGTATTTT
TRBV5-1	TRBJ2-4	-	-	CASRHETLQYF	TGCGCCAGCAGGCACGAAACTCTTCAGTACTTC
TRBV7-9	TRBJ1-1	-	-	CAHMKLGGTEAFF	TGTGCACATATGAAGTTGGGGGGGACTGAAGCTTTCTTT
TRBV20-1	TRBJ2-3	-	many	CSADGGSGGASDTQYF	TGCAGTGCTGACGGCGGGAGTGGGGGGGCCTCAGATACGCAGTATTTT
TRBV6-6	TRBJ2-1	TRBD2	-	CASSPPGLAGEQFF	TGTGCCAGCAGTCCACCGGGACTAGCTGGGGAGCAGTTCTTC
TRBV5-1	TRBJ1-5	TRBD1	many	CASSSGTAFGPQHF	TGCGCCAGCAGCTCCGGGACAGCCTTCGGGCCCCAGCATTTT
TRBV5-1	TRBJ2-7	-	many	CASSGLDLTYEQYF	TGCGCCAGCTCTGGGCTCGACCTAACCTACGAGCAGTACTTC
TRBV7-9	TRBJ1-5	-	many	CASSLGGGGNQPQHF	TGTGCCAGCAGCCTTGGGGGGGGCGGCAATCAGCCCCAGCATTTT
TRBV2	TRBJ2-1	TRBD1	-	CASRDDRGSYNEQFF	TGTGCCAGCAGAGACGACAGGGGCTCCTACAATGAGCAGTTCTTC
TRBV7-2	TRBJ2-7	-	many	CASSPRGQGYEQYF	TGTGCCAGCAGCCCACGGGGGCAAGGCTACGAGCAGTACTTC
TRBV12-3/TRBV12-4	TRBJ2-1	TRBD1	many	CASRSSGGYYNEQFF	TGTGCCAGCAGGTCCTCAGGGGGCTACTACAATGAGCAGTTCTTC
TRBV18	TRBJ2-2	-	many	CASSPNGLFTGELFF	TGTGCCAGCTCGCCAAATGGACTCTTCACCGGGGAGCTGTTTTTT
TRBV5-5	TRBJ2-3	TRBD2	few	CASSISGGAIMAQYF	TGTGCCAGCAGCATTAGCGGGGGTGCGATCATGGCGCAGTATTTT
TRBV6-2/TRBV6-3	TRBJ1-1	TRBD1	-	CASSPPPGQGRRTEAFF	TGTGCCAGCAGCCCCCCTCCGGGACAGGGAAGGAGAACTGAAGCTTTCTTT
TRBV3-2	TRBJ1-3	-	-	CATTESGNTIYF	TGTGCCACCACAGAATCTGGAAACACCATATATTTT
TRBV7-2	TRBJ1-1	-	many	CASSLPAPEAFF	TGTGCCAGCAGCTTACCGGCACCTGAAGCTTTCTTT
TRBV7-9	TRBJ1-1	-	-	CTEGGTEAFF	TGTACGGAGGGGGGAACTGAAGCTTTCTTT
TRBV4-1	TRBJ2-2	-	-	CASSQPWETGELFF	TGCGCCAGCAGCCAACCGTGGGAGACCGGGGAGCTGTTTTTT